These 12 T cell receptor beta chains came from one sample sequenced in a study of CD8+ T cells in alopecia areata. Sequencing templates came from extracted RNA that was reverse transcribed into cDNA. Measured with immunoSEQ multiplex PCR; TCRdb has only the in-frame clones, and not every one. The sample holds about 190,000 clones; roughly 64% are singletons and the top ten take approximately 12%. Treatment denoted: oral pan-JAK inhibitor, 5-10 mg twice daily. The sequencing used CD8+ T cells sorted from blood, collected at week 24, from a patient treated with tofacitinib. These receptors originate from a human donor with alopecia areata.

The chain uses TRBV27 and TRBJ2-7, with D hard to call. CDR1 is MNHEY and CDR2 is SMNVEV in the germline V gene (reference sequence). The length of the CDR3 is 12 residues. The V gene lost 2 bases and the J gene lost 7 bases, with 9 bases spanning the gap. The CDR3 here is CASSLISGEQYF. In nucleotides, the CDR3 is TGTGCCAGCAGTTTAATCTCTGGAGAGCAGTACTTC.

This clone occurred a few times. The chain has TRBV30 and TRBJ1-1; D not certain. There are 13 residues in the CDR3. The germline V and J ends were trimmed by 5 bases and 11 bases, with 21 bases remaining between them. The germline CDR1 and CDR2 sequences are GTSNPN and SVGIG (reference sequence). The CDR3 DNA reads TGTGCCTGGGAGGTTGGTCCCGGACCCGATGCTTTCTTT. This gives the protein CAWEVGPGPDAFF.

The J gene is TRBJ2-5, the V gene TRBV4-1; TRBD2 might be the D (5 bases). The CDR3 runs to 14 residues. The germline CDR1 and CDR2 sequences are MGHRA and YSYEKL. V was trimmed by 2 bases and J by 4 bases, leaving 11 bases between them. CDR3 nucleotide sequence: TGCGCCAGCAGCCAACTCCAGGAGGTAGAGACCCAGTACTTC. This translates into CASSQLQEVETQYF.

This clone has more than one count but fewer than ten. The CDR3 sequence is CSVGTGGYGYTF. The CDR3 nucleotides are TGCAGCGTTGGGACAGGGGGCTATGGCTACACCTTC. The V call is TRBV29-1, the J call TRBJ1-2; 10 bases are a match to TRBD1. Germline V gene sequence: CDR1 SQVTM, CDR2 ANQGSEA. V lost 4 bases to trimming and J lost 4 bases; unmatched junction nucleotides: 0. The CDR3 runs to 12 residues.

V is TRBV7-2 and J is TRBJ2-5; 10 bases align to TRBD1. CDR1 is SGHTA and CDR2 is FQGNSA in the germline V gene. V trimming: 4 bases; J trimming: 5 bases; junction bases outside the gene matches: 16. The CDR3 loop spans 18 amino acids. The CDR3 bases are TGTGCCAGCAGCTCCTATCCCGCCCCGGGACAGGGGCGGGAGACCCAGTACTTC. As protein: CASSSYPAPGQGRETQYF.

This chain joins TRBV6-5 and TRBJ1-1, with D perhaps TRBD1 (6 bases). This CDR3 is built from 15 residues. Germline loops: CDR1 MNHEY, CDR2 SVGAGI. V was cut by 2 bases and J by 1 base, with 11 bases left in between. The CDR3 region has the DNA TGTGCCAGCAGTTACGAGGGACACAGGAACACTGAAGCTTTCTTT. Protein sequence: CASSYEGHRNTEAFF.

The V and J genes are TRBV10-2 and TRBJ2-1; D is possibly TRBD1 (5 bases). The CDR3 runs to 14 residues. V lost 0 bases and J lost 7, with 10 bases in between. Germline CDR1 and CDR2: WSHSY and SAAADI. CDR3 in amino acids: CASSESQGYNEQFF. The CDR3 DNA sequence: TGCGCCAGCAGTGAGTCTCAGGGCTATAATGAGCAGTTCTTC.

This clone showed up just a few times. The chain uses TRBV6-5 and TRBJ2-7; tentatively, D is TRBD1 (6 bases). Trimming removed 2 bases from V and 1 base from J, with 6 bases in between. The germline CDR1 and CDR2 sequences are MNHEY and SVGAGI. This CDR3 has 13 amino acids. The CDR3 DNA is TGTGCCAGCAGTTACAGGGGGTCCTACGAGCAGTACTTC. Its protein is CASSYRGSYEQYF.

The CDR3 coding sequence is TGTGCCAGCAGCTTGGGGCAAGACTATGAGCAGTTCTTC. This encodes CASSLGQDYEQFF. V is TRBV5-6 and J is TRBJ2-1; D is undetermined. V was cut by 0 bases and J by 8 bases, with 9 bases left in between. The V gene's germline CDR1 is SGHDT and CDR2 YYEEEE. This CDR3 has 13 residues.

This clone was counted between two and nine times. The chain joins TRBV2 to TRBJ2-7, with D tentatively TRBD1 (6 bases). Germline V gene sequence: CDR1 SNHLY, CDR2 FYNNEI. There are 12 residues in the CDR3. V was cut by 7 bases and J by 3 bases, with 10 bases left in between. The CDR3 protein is CASNEGDYEQYF. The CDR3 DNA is TGTGCCAGCAACGAGGGGGACTACGAGCAGTACTTC.

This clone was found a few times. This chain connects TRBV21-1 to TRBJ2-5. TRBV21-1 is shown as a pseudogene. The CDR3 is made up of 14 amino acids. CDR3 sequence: CASSKEGRQETQYF. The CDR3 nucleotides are TGTGCCAGCAGCAAAGAGGGCCGGCAAGAGACCCAGTACTTC.

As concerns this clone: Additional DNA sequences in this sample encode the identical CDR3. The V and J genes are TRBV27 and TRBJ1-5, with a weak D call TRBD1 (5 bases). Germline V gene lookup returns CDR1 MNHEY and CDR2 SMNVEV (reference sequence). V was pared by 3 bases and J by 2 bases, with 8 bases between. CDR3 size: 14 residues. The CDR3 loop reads CASSLRGGNQPQHF. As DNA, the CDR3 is TGTGCCAGCAGTTTGCGGGGGGGCAATCAGCCCCAGCATTTT.